Shown below are 27 T cell receptor beta chains from a single sample sequenced in a study of T-cell memory formation after mild COVID-19. TCRdb passed the 5' RACE reads through MiXCR, listing each CDR3 protein once. The sample contains around 300,000 distinct CDR3 sequences, approximately 19% of which appear only once. The sequencing sample was made of PBMCs or a T cell subset sorted from them (not recorded which). These receptors were taken from a man younger than 35 who had mild COVID-19 (a few samples of this study predate the infection). Cell type and time point are not known.

This clonotype has more than one count but fewer than ten. The chain uses TRBV20-1 and TRBJ2-7; weak D call: TRBD1 (5 bases). Germline V gene data show CDR1 as DFQATT and CDR2 as SNEGSKA (reference sequence). The CDR3 spans 14 residues. V lost 1 base, J lost 0 bases, and 10 bases lay in between. As DNA, the CDR3 is TGCAGTGCTAGAGGACAGCGCAGCTCCTACGAGCAGTACTTC. The encoded protein is CSARGQRSSYEQYF.

The chain couples TRBV6-6 to TRBJ2-5; 7 bases line up with TRBD1. In germline, CDR1 is MNHNY, CDR2 SVGAGI (reference sequence). The CDR3 runs 14 residues. V was pared by 0 bases and J by 4 bases, with 2 bases of the junction left unmatched. For the CDR3, the DNA is TGTGCCAGCAGTTACTCAGACAGGGTAGAGACCCAGTACTTC. Translated, it gives CASSYSDRVETQYF.

This sequence joins TRBV6-2 or TRBV6-3 and TRBJ2-2; no firm D call. The CDR3 is made up of 13 amino acids. Germline V gene lookup returns CDR1 MNHEY and CDR2 SVGEGT. Trimming cost V 0 bases and J 9 bases, with 8 bases left between them. This chain's CDR3 is CASSYSTHRELFF. The DNA for the CDR3 is TGTGCCAGCAGTTACTCTACGCACCGGGAGCTGTTTTTT.

This clonotype was counted only a few times. The rearrangement joins TRBV7-9 to TRBJ1-2; tentatively, D is TRBD1 (5 bases). The CDR3 has 16 residues. Germline loops: CDR1 SEHNR, CDR2 FQNEAQ (reference sequence). Trimming took off 5 bases at V and 0 bases at J, with 16 bases between the two ends. The CDR3 DNA reads as TGTGCCAGCAGCCCAGGGAAATCAGCTTCTAACTATGGCTACACCTTC. It specifies CASSPGKSASNYGYTF. The full variable domain, in which reference TRBV7-9 and TRBJ1-2 provide the parts outside the CDR3, is DTGVSQNPRHKITKRGQNVTFRCDPISEHNRLYWYRQTLGQGPEFLTYFQNEAQLEKSRLLSDRFSAERPKGSFSTLEIQRTEQGDSAMYLCASSPGKSASNYGYTFGSGTRLTVV.

This clonotype has ten or more counts. The V call is TRBV5-1, the J call TRBJ2-3, with D perhaps matching TRBD1 (6 bases). V gave up 4 bases and J gave up 0 bases, with 12 bases separating them. The CDR3 consists of 15 residues. CDR1 is SGHRS and CDR2 is YFSETQ in the germline V gene. Here the CDR3 DNA reads TGCGCCAGCAGCCCAGGACAGACTAGCACAGATACGCAGTATTTT. Translated: CASSPGQTSTDTQYF.

There are a few counts of this clonotype. The V gene is TRBV11-2, the J gene TRBJ2-3, with 8 bases that match TRBD2. CDR3 length: 14 residues. Germline V gene lookup returns CDR1 SGHAT and CDR2 FQNNGV. Trimming cost V 1 base and J 9 bases; bases outside gene matches: 6. The CDR3 region is CASSLAASGFTQYF. CDR3 bases: TGTGCCAGCAGCTTAGCTGCTAGCGGGTTCACGCAGTATTTT.

This clonotype showed up just a few times. This rearrangement joins TRBV5-1 to TRBJ2-3; 13 bases fit TRBD2. The germline V gene has CDR1 SGHRS and CDR2 YFSETQ. The CDR3 covers 17 residues. V trimming: 3 bases; J trimming: 5 bases; junction bases outside the gene matches: 9. The CDR3 nucleotides are TGCGCCAGCAGCTCGGGACTAGCGGGGAACCGGGTAGATACGCAGTATTTT. This sequence encodes CASSSGLAGNRVDTQYF.

This clonotype was recorded many times. The rearrangement joins TRBV4-3 to TRBJ2-3, with D maybe TRBD2 (6 bases). Germline CDR1 and CDR2: LGHNA and YSLEER. CDR3 length: 14 amino acids. Deletions cut 5 bases from V and 4 bases from J, with 13 bases between. The CDR3 is CASSSGREPDTQYF. CDR3 sequence (DNA): TGCGCCAGCAGCTCGGGACGGGAGCCAGATACGCAGTATTTT.

Only a few counts were recorded for this clonotype. The chain combines TRBV7-2 with TRBJ2-2; TRBD1 matches at 8 bases. CDR3 length: 14 residues. The trim removed 7 bases at V and 6 bases at J, leaving 7 bases unmatched. The V gene's germline CDR1 is SGHTA and CDR2 FQGNSA. In nucleotides, the CDR3 is TGTGCCAGCATCGACAGGGGCATGGCCGGGGAGCTGTTTTTT. As protein: CASIDRGMAGELFF.

This clonotype appeared a few times. This chain uses TRBV6-2 or TRBV6-3 with TRBJ2-2; 14 bases are shared with TRBD2. CDR3 length: 19 residues. CDR1 MNHEY and CDR2 SVGEGT come from the germline V gene. J lost 6 bases, V lost 6 bases, and 15 bases had no gene match. This CDR3 is CASRNGGLAGAKRPGELFF. The DNA for the CDR3 is TGTGCCAGCAGGAACGGGGGACTAGCGGGGGCCAAGAGACCCGGGGAGCTGTTTTTT.

The chain recombines TRBV6-2 or TRBV6-3 with TRBJ2-7; D remains ambiguous. The CDR3 is 13 amino acids. Germline CDR1 is MNHEY and CDR2 is SVGEGT. The V gene lost 5 bases and the J gene lost 3 bases, with 11 bases spanning the gap. CDR3 bases: TGTGCCAGCAGTGAGCCCTCCCTCTACGAGCAGTACTTC. Residues: CASSEPSLYEQYF.

This clonotype was seen a few times. CDR3 sequence reads: CASSPRPGEQFF. As DNA, the CDR3 is TGTGCCAGCAGTCCCCGCCCTGGTGAGCAGTTCTTC. This sequence joins TRBV6-5 and TRBJ2-1, with D hard to call. Trimming stripped 5 bases from V and 9 bases from J, with 11 bases between. Germline V gene sequence: CDR1 MNHEY, CDR2 SVGAGI. The CDR3 length is 12 residues.

The chain links TRBV29-1 to TRBJ2-2; D unresolved. The CDR3 runs to 13 residues. Germline loops: CDR1 SQVTM, CDR2 ANQGSEA. The ends were cut back, 4 bases at V and 4 bases at J, with 10 bases in the middle. CDR3 bases: TGCAGCGTTGTACGTCCCACCACCGGGGAGCTGTTTTTT. Its translation is CSVVRPTTGELFF.

The chain has TRBV2 and TRBJ1-1, with D tentatively TRBD1 (6 bases). Per germline, CDR1 SNHLY and CDR2 FYNNEI. The ends were cut back, 5 bases at V and 7 bases at J, with 14 bases in the middle. The CDR3 contains 13 residues. The CDR3 nucleotides are TGTGCCAGCAGTCCTGACAGGCTCAATGAAGCTTTCTTT. It codes for CASSPDRLNEAFF.

The gene calls are TRBV18 and TRBJ2-4, with a weak D call TRBD2 (6 bases). Deletions cut 3 bases from V and 7 bases from J, with 10 bases between. The CDR3 contains 13 residues. Germline V lookup: CDR1 KGHSH, CDR2 LQKENI. DNA for the CDR3: TGTGCCAGCTCACCCGGACTAAACAACATTCAGTACTTC. This gives the protein CASSPGLNNIQYF.

This clonotype was observed a few times. The rearrangement joins TRBV18 to TRBJ2-1; TRBD2 might be the D (7 bases). CDR3 size: 14 residues. Germline CDR1 KGHSH, CDR2 LQKENI. Trimming took 3 bases from V and 9 from J, leaving 15 bases between them. CDR3 DNA: TGTGCCAGCTCACCGAGTGGGGGGGCCCCTGAGCAGTTCTTC. Encoded protein: CASSPSGGAPEQFF.

The chain joins TRBV3-1 to TRBJ2-3; 11 bases line up with TRBD1. CDR1 and CDR2 (germline): LGHDT, YNNKEL (reference sequence). V dropped 4 bases and J dropped 7; count of bases not matched to a gene: 7. This CDR3 region has 15 residues. The CDR3 protein is CASSRRDRGGYTQYF. CDR3 in DNA: TGTGCCAGCAGCCGCCGGGACAGGGGGGGATATACGCAGTATTTT.

This clonotype has just a few counts. This chain connects TRBV20-1 to TRBJ2-2, with 9 bases matching TRBD1. The ends lost 6 bases at V and 6 bases at J; junction bases unmatched: 8. Germline assignment: CDR1 DFQATT and CDR2 SNEGSKA (reference sequence). CDR3 length equals 14 residues. CDR3 sequence: CSATGTGIPGELFF. Written as DNA, the CDR3 is TGCAGTGCCACCGGGACAGGGATTCCCGGGGAGCTGTTTTTT.

The gene calls are TRBV7-2 and TRBJ1-1; D is perhaps TRBD1 (6 bases). This CDR3 is built from 13 residues. The V end was cut by 4 bases, the J end by 11 bases, with 17 bases between. Germline assignment: CDR1 SGHTA and CDR2 FQGNSA. The CDR3 reads CASSSSYAGVAFF. DNA of the CDR3: TGTGCCAGCAGCTCCAGTTACGCAGGGGTGGCTTTCTTT.

The chain carries TRBV4-1 and TRBJ2-1; 7 bases are shared with TRBD2. V shed 2 bases and J 5 bases; nucleotides not matched to a gene: 6. This CDR3 comprises 15 residues. From germline, CDR1 is MGHRA and CDR2 YSYEKL. The CDR3 sequence: CASSQRRGRNNEQFF. The CDR3 DNA follows: TGCGCCAGCAGCCAACGGCGGGGGAGAAACAATGAGCAGTTCTTC.

This clonotype was seen a few times. The chain couples TRBV4-1 to TRBJ2-7; the D is unclear. This CDR3 spans 14 amino acids. The germline V gene has CDR1 MGHRA and CDR2 YSYEKL. V lost 5 bases and J 0 bases, leaving 11 bases between the germline ends. The CDR3 DNA sequence: TGCGCCAGCAGCTCCCGGTTTGGCTCCTACGAGCAGTACGTC. Its translation is CASSSRFGSYEQYV.

This chain connects TRBV7-8 to TRBJ1-5; D gene ambiguous. The CDR3 totals 14 residues. The V and J ends lost 4 bases and 5 bases respectively, with 12 bases between them. The germline CDR1 and CDR2 sequences are SGHVS and FQNEAQ. The CDR3 bases are TGTGCCAGCAGCTCCCTCGGACCCCATCAGCCCCAGCATTTT. Residues: CASSSLGPHQPQHF.

The V and J genes are TRBV29-1 and TRBJ1-2, with 7 bases that match TRBD1. Germline-derived CDR1 and CDR2 are SQVTM and ANQGSEA. The V gene end was trimmed by 6 bases and the J gene end by 0 bases; junction bases not matched to a gene: 1. This CDR3 comprises 12 residues. In nucleotides, the CDR3 is TGCAGCGTGACAGGGCCTAACTATGGCTACACCTTC. Translation: CSVTGPNYGYTF.

The chain uses TRBV15 and TRBJ1-1; tentatively, D is TRBD1 (5 bases). The CDR3 spans 17 residues. The V gene's germline CDR1 is LNHNV and CDR2 YYDKDF (reference sequence). V was trimmed by 2 bases and J by 1 base, leaving 17 bases between them. CDR3: CATSRIRKGITNTEAFF. DNA of the CDR3: TGTGCCACCAGCAGAATAAGGAAGGGGATCACGAACACTGAAGCTTTCTTT.

Of note for this clonotype: One end of the junction fails to match germline, which may point to a read error. The rearrangement joins TRBV5-6 to TRBJ1-2, with a weak D call TRBD1 (5 bases). CDR1 is SGHDT and CDR2 is YYEEEE in the germline V gene. This CDR3 is built from 15 residues. The CDR3 spells CASSLPRQRNYGYTF. As DNA, the CDR3 is TGTGCCAGCAGCCTACCTCGACAGCGAAACTACGGCTACACCTTC.

There are a few counts of this clonotype. The chain has TRBV7-2 and TRBJ2-1; no definite D call. V was pared by 5 bases and J by 10 bases, with 9 bases between. Germline V lookup: CDR1 SGHTA, CDR2 FQGNSA. This CDR3 is 11 amino acids long. In DNA form, the CDR3 reads TGTGCCAGCAGCCTTTTGAGGGAGCAGTTCTTC. This encodes CASSLLREQFF.

The J gene is TRBJ1-1, the V gene TRBV6-2 or TRBV6-3; D might be TRBD1 (5 bases). This CDR3 has 12 amino acids. V lost 7 bases and J 7 bases, leaving 13 bases between the germline ends. Germline V gene lookup returns CDR1 MNHEY and CDR2 SVGEGT. The CDR3 reads CASNRGGGEAFF. In nucleotides, the CDR3 is TGTGCCAGCAATCGGGGCGGGGGTGAAGCTTTCTTT.